Listed here are 9 T cell receptor beta chains from one sample, sequenced in a study of blood T cell repertoires in COVID-19 (TCRdb year 2020). Library generation was performed with the immunoSEQ multiplex PCR assay. Sourced from immuneACCESS, this table was stored by TCRdb with only in-frame sequences that have V and J called. A share of the clones is absent; for the studies checked, an unresolved V gene accounts for under half, and the remainder has no known explanation. Here the sample has 170,000 or so clones; around four fifths occur a single time. The leading ten clones occupy less than 3% of the sample. What was sequenced was peripheral blood. These receptors came from a woman in her sixties or seventies with acute or convalescent COVID-19.

The chain uses TRBV18 and TRBJ2-2; maybe TRBD2 (6 bases). Germline V gene lookup returns CDR1 KGHSH and CDR2 LQKENI. V was trimmed by 6 bases and J by 3 bases, leaving 8 bases between them. This CDR3 has 13 amino acids. The CDR3 region is CASSGGDTGELFF. DNA for the CDR3: TGTGCCAGCTCGGGAGGAGACACCGGGGAGCTGTTTTTT. Full variable domain (missing parts from reference TRBV18 and TRBJ2-2): NAGVMQNPRHLVRRRGQEARLRCSPMKGHSHVYWYRQLPEEGLKFMVYLQKENIIDESGMPKERFSAEFPKEGPSILRIQQVVRGDSAAYFCASSGGDTGELFFGEGSRLTVL.

The chain joins TRBV10-1 to TRBJ2-7; D gene uncertain. Germline CDR1 is WNHNN and CDR2 is SYGVQD (reference sequence). V lost 0 bases and J lost 2, with 8 bases in between. CDR3 size: 14 residues. The CDR3 DNA reads as TGCGCCAGCAGTGAGTCGCTAGAGCCCTACGAGCAGTACTTC. This sequence encodes CASSESLEPYEQYF.

This chain joins TRBV4-1 and TRBJ2-3; possible D gene TRBD2, 6 bases. Trimming took 0 bases from V and 5 from J, leaving 12 bases between them. Germline V lookup: CDR1 MGHRA, CDR2 YSYEKL. The CDR3 totals 15 residues. In DNA form, the CDR3 reads TGCGCCAGCAGCCAAGATTGGAGGGCTGGAGATACGCAGTATTTT. This gives the protein CASSQDWRAGDTQYF.

In its sample, this clone was seen once. This chain links TRBV30 with TRBJ2-1; D is perhaps TRBD2 (5 bases). The CDR3 contains 15 residues. CDR1 GTSNPN and CDR2 SVGIG come from the germline V gene (reference sequence). Trimming removed 2 bases from V and 2 bases from J, with 13 bases in between. CDR3: CAWSIDIGTYNEQFF. CDR3 bases: TGTGCCTGGAGTATCGATATCGGGACCTACAATGAGCAGTTCTTC.

The chain joins TRBV7-9 to TRBJ2-3, with D possibly being TRBD1 (5 bases). The CDR3 has 12 residues. The germline CDR1 and CDR2 sequences are SEHNR and FQNEAQ (reference sequence). The ends were cut back, 5 bases at V and 11 bases at J, with 14 bases in the middle. The CDR3 DNA follows: TGTGCCAGCAGCCCTGGAAGGACACGGCAGTATTTT. This sequence encodes CASSPGRTRQYF.

The CDR3 loop is CASSFPLTGAKLDEQFF. The CDR3 DNA sequence: TGTGCCAGCAGTTTCCCCCTGACAGGGGCAAAGTTAGATGAGCAGTTCTTC. The rearrangement links TRBV27 to TRBJ2-1; 8 nucleotides match TRBD1. With 3 bases clipped from V and 8 bases from J, the junction kept 15 bases outside the gene matches. Germline CDR1 MNHEY, CDR2 SMNVEV (reference sequence). This CDR3 spans 17 amino acids.

This clone was detected only once. The rearrangement links TRBV24-1 to TRBJ1-5, with unresolved D. The length of the CDR3 is 16 residues. Germline values: CDR1 KGHDR, CDR2 SFDVKD. Deletions cut 3 bases from V and 3 bases from J, with 14 bases between. This chain's CDR3 is CATSDPDRGFNQPQHF. The CDR3 bases are TGTGCCACCAGTGATCCGGACCGAGGGTTCAATCAGCCCCAGCATTTT.

The J gene is TRBJ2-2, the V gene TRBV12-2; TRBD2 is the table's D call and was not checked against the DNA. TRBV12-2 is a pseudogene locus. The CDR3 spans 24 residues. CDR3 bases: TGTGCAAGTCGCTTACCCCGACAGGGGCCCAGACTAGCGGGGACCCTCGCGAACACCGGGGAGCTGTTTTTT. As protein: CASRLPRQGPRLAGTLANTGELFF.

The V call is TRBV7-8, the J call TRBJ2-2, with TRBD2 matching over 11 bases. This CDR3 has 13 residues. V lost 11 bases and J lost 7; bases outside the gene matches: 6. Germline loops: CDR1 SGHVS, CDR2 FQNEAQ. CDR3 DNA: TGTGCCTTAGCGGGGGGGACGAGCGGGGAGCTGTTTTTT. It codes for CALAGGTSGELFF.